The 25 T cell receptor beta chains reported below all come from one sample, sequenced in a study of blood T cell repertoires in COVID-19. TCRdb's table, derived via immunoSEQ multiplex PCR, lists solely in-frame clones and lacks some. The table lists about 210,000 clones, 80% to 90% of them singletons. Input material: peripheral blood. All receptors come from a woman over 75 with COVID-19, enrolled during active disease.

The V gene is TRBV5-6, the J gene TRBJ2-7, with D maybe TRBD1 (6 bases). Germline loops: CDR1 SGHDT, CDR2 YYEEEE. Trimming left V 0 bases short and J 0 bases short, with 16 bases between. The CDR3 covers 17 residues. The CDR3 sequence is CASSLARLGQSSYEQYV. CDR3 sequence (DNA): TGTGCCAGCAGCTTGGCCAGATTAGGACAGAGCTCCTACGAGCAGTACGTC.

The chain has TRBV6-2 or TRBV6-3 and TRBJ2-7; 10 bases are a match to TRBD1. CDR1 and CDR2 (germline): MNHEY, SVGEGT. Trimming removed 0 bases from V and 4 bases from J; junction bases left unmatched: 3. The CDR3 length is 15 residues. The CDR3 coding sequence is TGTGCCAGCAGTTACTCGACAGGGGGCAGGTACGAGCAGTACTTC. It specifies CASSYSTGGRYEQYF.

This clone showed up just once. The chain joins TRBV5-4 to TRBJ1-2, with D perhaps TRBD1 (5 bases). V lost 4 bases and J lost 5, with 12 bases in between. The germline V gene has CDR1 SGHNT and CDR2 YYREEE (reference sequence). The CDR3 has 13 residues. The CDR3 nucleotides read TGTGCCAGCAGCCCGGACCAGGGATATGGCTACACCTTC. Translated, it gives CASSPDQGYGYTF.

The rearrangement links TRBV7-8 to TRBJ1-1; the D gene is possibly TRBD1 (5 bases). The germline CDR1 and CDR2 sequences are SGHVS and FQNEAQ. The length of the CDR3 is 13 residues. V lost 1 base and J lost 5, with 8 bases in between. CDR3 protein: CASSLVRQTEAFF. Written as DNA, the CDR3 is TGTGCCAGCAGCTTAGTGCGACAGACTGAAGCTTTCTTT.

V is TRBV5-1 and J is TRBJ1-1, with TRBD1 matching over 7 bases. This CDR3 has 13 amino acids. V lost 7 bases and J lost 4; bases outside the gene matches: 7. CDR1 SGHRS and CDR2 YFSETQ come from the germline V gene. CDR3 amino acids: CASDTQGGTEAFF. CDR3 in DNA: TGCGCCAGCGACACTCAGGGGGGCACTGAAGCTTTCTTT.

As for this clone: This likely comes from a read error, as the CDR3 has no conserved phenylalanine or tryptophan at its end. V gene TRBV6-5 combines with J gene TRBJ2-3, with 10 bases identical to TRBD1. The CDR3 sequence is 14 residues long. Germline loops: CDR1 MNHEY, CDR2 SVGAGI. V lost 5 bases, J lost 3 bases, and 2 bases stayed unmatched. This chain's CDR3 is CASSRDRGTDTQYS. The CDR3 DNA sequence: TGTGCCAGCAGTAGGGACAGGGGTACAGATACGCAGTATTCT.

The rearrangement joins TRBV7-9 to TRBJ2-5; 9 nucleotides match TRBD1. The CDR3 contains 16 residues. Germline trimming cut 6 bases from V and 3 bases from J; bases unmatched to any gene: 11. Looked up from germline, CDR1 is SEHNR and CDR2 is FQNEAQ (reference sequence). CDR3 in DNA: TGTGCCAGCAGTTACCTCCAACAGGGGGCCAAAGAGACCCAGTACTTC. Encoded protein: CASSYLQQGAKETQYF.

The rearrangement links TRBV28 to TRBJ2-3; TRBD2 matches at 10 bases. The J segment lost 7 bases and the V segment lost 3 bases, leaving 7 bases of the junction unmatched. From germline, CDR1 is MDHEN and CDR2 SYDVKM. The CDR3 runs to 15 residues. CDR3 loop: CASSFPAGGQNTQYF. In DNA form, the CDR3 reads TGTGCCAGCAGTTTTCCAGCGGGGGGGCAAAATACGCAGTATTTT.

This clone was picked up a small number of times. This chain uses TRBV9 with TRBJ2-1, with 7 bases that match TRBD1. The ends lost 3 bases at V and 4 bases at J; junction bases unmatched: 4. The CDR3 loop spans 14 amino acids. Per the germline V gene, CDR1 is SGDLS and CDR2 is YYNGEE. CDR3 in DNA: TGTGCCAGCAGCGCCCAACAGGGGTACAATGAGCAGTTCTTC. It is translated as CASSAQQGYNEQFF.

V is TRBV10-1 and J is TRBJ2-7, with 7 bases identical to TRBD1. The germline V gene encodes CDR1 WNHNN and CDR2 SYGVQD (reference sequence). The trim removed 7 bases at V and 3 bases at J, leaving 9 bases unmatched. The CDR3 consists of 14 residues. The CDR3 nucleotides are TGCGCCAGCACCCGTAAGGGGGCCCTCTACGAGCAGTACGTC. Protein product: CASTRKGALYEQYV.

The chain combines TRBV24-1 with TRBJ1-2; no reliable D call. The CDR3 spans 13 residues. Germline V gene data show CDR1 as KGHDR and CDR2 as SFDVKD. The V end was cut by 8 bases, the J end by 3 bases, with 12 bases between. In nucleotides, the CDR3 is TGTGCCACCATCACCGGGATGGACTATGGCTACACCTTC. Amino acid sequence: CATITGMDYGYTF.

About this clone itself: One end of the junction fails to match germline, which may point to a read error. The gene calls are TRBV7-2 and TRBJ2-3; D might be TRBD1 (6 bases). Germline CDR1 reads SGHTA; CDR2 reads FQGNSA. This CDR3 is 12 amino acids long. The CDR3 bases are TGTGCCAGCAGCCGGGACACAGATATGCAGTATTTT. Translating it yields CASSRDTDMQYF.

The chain recombines TRBV5-1 with TRBJ1-5; possible D gene TRBD1, 6 bases. Looked up from germline, CDR1 is SGHRS and CDR2 is YFSETQ. V shed 4 bases and J shed 1 base, with 12 bases lying between them. The CDR3 covers 15 residues. CDR3 loop: CASSPLGHSNQPQHF. DNA for the CDR3: TGCGCCAGCAGCCCTTTGGGACACAGCAATCAGCCCCAGCATTTT.

This chain uses TRBV7-9 with TRBJ1-1; D gene ambiguous. The V gene's germline CDR1 is SEHNR and CDR2 FQNEAQ (reference sequence). V was shortened by 2 bases and J by 3 bases, with 10 bases between the two germline ends. The CDR3 loop spans 14 amino acids. The CDR3 loop is CASSLSSGYTEAFF. CDR3 DNA sequence: TGTGCCAGCAGCTTATCCTCGGGATACACTGAAGCTTTCTTT.

The V and J genes are TRBV27 and TRBJ1-4; 9 bases map to TRBD1. Germline CDR1 is MNHEY and CDR2 is SMNVEV (reference sequence). CDR3 size: 15 residues. Unmatched junction bases numbered 6, after V lost 4 bases and J lost 6 bases. The CDR3 protein is CASSSAGTGHEKLFF. The CDR3 DNA reads as TGTGCCAGCAGTTCCGCCGGGACAGGGCATGAAAAACTGTTTTTT.

V gene TRBV18 combines with J gene TRBJ2-2; TRBD1 agrees at 9 bases. The CDR3 has 15 residues. V dropped 1 base and J dropped 3; count of bases not matched to a gene: 0. Germline V CDR1 and CDR2: KGHSH, LQKENI. As DNA, the CDR3 is TGTGCCAGCTCACCACGACAGGGGGACACCGGGGAGCTGTTTTTT. Translated, it gives CASSPRQGDTGELFF.

This clone was seen only a few times. The chain recombines TRBV7-2 with TRBJ2-5, with 9 bases identical to TRBD1. V lost 1 base and J lost 5; bases outside the gene matches: 5. The CDR3 is 15 residues long. Germline lookup yields CDR1 SGHTA and CDR2 FQGNSA. As DNA, the CDR3 is TGTGCCAGCAGCTTAGGACAGGGGGTCACGGAGACCCAGTACTTC. Residues: CASSLGQGVTETQYF. Using reference TRBV7-2 and TRBJ2-5 for the parts outside the CDR3, the full variable domain is GAGVSQSPSNKVTEKGKDVELRCDPISGHTALYWYRQSLGQGLEFLIYFQGNSAPDKSGLPSDRFSAERTGGSVSTLTIQRTQQEDSAVYLCASSLGQGVTETQYFGPGTRLLVL.

This clone has a handful of counts. The V gene is TRBV5-1, the J gene TRBJ2-7; D is unresolved. V dropped 4 bases and J dropped 8 bases, with 22 bases sitting between them. From germline, CDR1 is SGHRS and CDR2 YFSETQ. CDR3 length equals 15 residues. The CDR3 DNA is TGCGCCAGCAGCCCCTTATCATCCGGAGCTAATCAGCAGTACTTC. Protein sequence: CASSPLSSGANQQYF. The variable domain in full, with the rest retrieved from reference TRBV5-1 and TRBJ2-7, is KAGVTQTPRYLIKTRGQQVTLSCSPISGHRSVSWYQQTPGQGLQFLFEYFSETQRNKGNFPGRFSGRQFSNSRSEMNVSTLELGDSALYLCASSPLSSGANQQYFGPGTRLTVT.

To note about this clone: Sequence at one end of the junction differs from germline and may be a read error. The V gene is TRBV5-5, the J gene TRBJ2-7; 9 bases match TRBD2. CDR3 size: 15 residues. Per the germline V gene, CDR1 is SGHKS and CDR2 is YYEKEE (reference sequence). The CDR3: CAGSLGLAGNYEQYF. As DNA, the CDR3 is TGTGCCGGCAGCTTGGGGCTAGCGGGGAACTACGAGCAGTACTTC.

This chain connects TRBV6-2 or TRBV6-3 to TRBJ1-1; no reliable D call. The CDR3 is 18 amino acids. Germline values: CDR1 MNHEY, CDR2 SVGEGT. The V and J ends lost 6 bases and 4 bases respectively, with 27 bases between them. The CDR3 DNA sequence: TGTGCCAGCAGCCCTAAACGCGGGGATATAACTAGGGCCACTGAAGCTTTCTTT. Translation: CASSPKRGDITRATEAFF.

The rearrangement joins TRBV6-5 to TRBJ1-2; the D gene is possibly TRBD1 (5 bases). V gave up 7 bases and J gave up 1 base, with 16 bases separating them. Germline loops: CDR1 MNHEY, CDR2 SVGAGI. This CDR3 is built from 15 residues. CDR3 loop: CASMPGFGGNYGYTF. CDR3 DNA: TGTGCCAGCATGCCAGGCTTCGGGGGTAACTATGGCTACACCTTC.

The chain joins TRBV7-3 to TRBJ2-1, with D possibly being TRBD2 (5 bases). Germline CDR1 SGHTA, CDR2 FQGTGA. This CDR3 is 15 amino acids long. Deletions cut 5 bases from V and 6 bases from J, with 17 bases between. As DNA, the CDR3 is TGTGCCAGCAGCCCCATGAGGGCAGGTTCCAATGAGCAGTTCTTC. Translated: CASSPMRAGSNEQFF.

V usage is TRBV27 and J usage is TRBJ1-5, with 8 bases lining up with TRBD1. The CDR3 spans 16 residues. Trimming at V came to 5 bases and at J to 6 bases, leaving 12 bases not matched to a gene. CDR1 MNHEY and CDR2 SMNVEV come from the germline V gene (reference sequence). CDR3 sequence reads: CASSLSPAGGGQPQHF. CDR3 coding DNA: TGTGCCAGCAGTCTCTCCCCGGCAGGGGGCGGTCAGCCCCAGCATTTT.

The rearrangement links TRBV3-1 (or the pseudogene TRBV3-2) to TRBJ1-2; 10 bases fit TRBD1. The V gene end was trimmed by 3 bases and the J gene end by 8 bases; junction bases not matched to a gene: 9. Germline values: CDR1 LGHDT, CDR2 YNNKEL (reference sequence). There are 15 residues in the CDR3. The CDR3 DNA follows: TGTGCCAGCAGCCACGACGTCGGACAGGGGGGCGGCTACACCTTC. As protein: CASSHDVGQGGGYTF.

This clone showed up just a few times. This sequence joins TRBV18 and TRBJ1-3, with D tentatively TRBD1 (5 bases). Germline assignment: CDR1 KGHSH and CDR2 LQKENI. V gave up 3 bases and J gave up 9 bases, with 15 bases separating them. This CDR3 is built from 14 residues. In DNA form, the CDR3 reads TGTGCCAGCTCACCGGTAACAGGTGACGCCACCATATATTTT. It encodes CASSPVTGDATIYF.